This entry is about one TCR beta chain. Systemic immunosuppression or autoimmune disease history was grounds to exclude patients. The CDR3 extends over 17 amino acids. V shed 3 bases and J 7 bases; nucleotides not matched to a gene: 11. Germline V gene lookup returns CDR1 SGHDN and CDR2 FVKESK. The repertoire was sequenced with immunoSEQ multiplex PCR; TCRdb's copy has only in-frame clones and lacks some. The sample yields tens of thousands of clones, about 86% seen once. This entry is derived from a study of OX40 agonist ivuxolimab in advanced cancers. About the research overall: Ivuxolimab is an agonistic anti-OX40 (CD134) antibody, and patients were treated with it. Partial responses were observed in three patients, of whom one had hepatocellular carcinoma and two had cutaneous melanoma.

This receptor was obtained from an adult with an advanced solid tumor such as melanoma, head and neck, liver or kidney cancer. The source material was CD4+ or CD8+ T cells sorted from blood, sampled in a trial of the OX40 agonist ivuxolimab. The chain employs TRBV14 and TRBJ2-3; 12 bases match TRBD2. DNA of the CDR3: TGTGCCAGCAGCCATTGGACTAGCGGGAAGTCCGGGAATACGCAGTATTTT. This gives the protein CASSHWTSGKSGNTQYF.